What follows are 24 T cell receptor beta chains derived from one specimen sequenced in a study of T cells in Graves' hyperthyroidism and ophthalmopathy. Researchers took RNA transcripts and amplified the TCR beta CDR3 regions from them. In the first-round RT-PCR of the TCR CDR3, the HTBI primer set was used. A single record per CDR3 protein comes from TCRdb applying MiXCR to the multiplex PCR reads. The sample lists roughly 740,000 distinct CDR3 sequences, less than 20% occurring once. Sequenced sample: blood. Every receptor here comes from a man aged 18 to 35 with Graves' hyperthyroidism.

This clonotype was counted ten times or more. The V gene is TRBV30, the J gene TRBJ1-1, with a weak D call TRBD1 (6 bases). CDR3 length equals 13 residues. Germline CDR1 is GTSNPN and CDR2 is SVGIG (reference sequence). With 2 bases removed from V and 6 bases from J, the gap between germline ends came to 13 bases. This CDR3 reads CAWSLTGSSEAFF. CDR3 in DNA: TGTGCCTGGAGTTTGACAGGCTCTTCTGAAGCTTTCTTT. Together with reference TRBV30 and TRBJ1-1, the CDR3 gives the full variable domain: SQTIHQWPATLVQPVGSPLSLECTVEGTSNPNLYWYRQAAGRGLQLLFYSVGIGQISSEVPQNLSASRPQDRQFILSSKKLLLSDSGFYLCAWSLTGSSEAFFGQGTRLTVV.

V usage is TRBV2 and J usage is TRBJ1-2; D uncertain. The CDR3 spans 11 residues. Trimming pared 7 bases from V and 6 bases from J, leaving 9 bases between. Germline V gives CDR1 SNHLY, CDR2 FYNNEI. The CDR3: CASTRTDGYTF. CDR3 coding DNA: TGTGCCAGCACCAGGACCGATGGCTACACCTTC.

In the case of this clonotype: A much larger clone lies a single base off, so this may be a read error. This chain connects TRBV28 to TRBJ1-5, with D uncertain. This CDR3 spans 16 amino acids. Germline CDR1 and CDR2: MDHEN and SYDVKM. Trimming pared 4 bases from V and 0 bases from J, leaving 13 bases between. CDR3 coding DNA: TGTGCCAGCAGTTCTAATTCGGGAGTTAGCAATCAGCCCCAGCATTTT. Its translation is CASSSNSGVSNQPQHF.

This clonotype showed up just a few times. The rearrangement uses TRBV18 and TRBJ2-6; 7 positions agree with TRBD2. Germline CDR1 KGHSH, CDR2 LQKENI. V shed 5 bases and J 0 bases; nucleotides not matched to a gene: 13. There are 19 residues in the CDR3. In DNA, the CDR3 is TGTGCCAGCTCAGGGCCATGGCGGGAGACGAGCTCTGGGGCCAACGTCCTGACTTTC. This encodes CASSGPWRETSSGANVLTF.

This clonotype was seen repeatedly, ten times or more. V is TRBV20-1 and J is TRBJ1-5; a weak D match, TRBD1 (5 bases). The CDR3 runs to 13 residues. The V end lost 5 bases, the J end lost 0 bases, and 8 bases lay between the germline ends. Germline CDR1 DFQATT, CDR2 SNEGSKA (reference sequence). In DNA, the CDR3 is TGCAGTGCTCAACAGGTTAGCAATCAGCCCCAGCATTTT. Translation gives CSAQQVSNQPQHF.

This clonotype was detected ten times or more. The chain combines TRBV20-1 with TRBJ1-2; D gene ambiguous. Germline values: CDR1 DFQATT, CDR2 SNEGSKA (reference sequence). The germline V and J ends were trimmed by 3 bases and 5 bases, with 19 bases remaining between them. The length of the CDR3 is 15 residues. Here the CDR3 DNA reads TGCAGTGCTAGGGTAGCGGCCCTCCAGAAATATGGCTACACCTTC. Protein sequence: CSARVAALQKYGYTF.

The gene calls are TRBV12-3 or TRBV12-4 and TRBJ1-5; tentative D call: TRBD1 (5 bases). Deletions cut 1 base from V and 0 bases from J, with 22 bases between. The CDR3 extends over 20 amino acids. CDR3 residues: CASSLVEGWGGPYSNQPQHF. The CDR3 coding sequence is TGTGCCAGCAGTTTAGTTGAGGGGTGGGGAGGGCCTTATAGCAATCAGCCCCAGCATTTT.

This clonotype was recorded at least ten times. The V gene is TRBV5-1, the J gene TRBJ2-1, with 11 bases identical to TRBD1. After removal of 3 bases from V and 8 bases from J, the junction contained 1 base not matched to a gene. Germline assignment: CDR1 SGHRS and CDR2 YFSETQ. CDR3 length equals 13 residues. The CDR3 loop reads CASSWTGGDEQFF. CDR3 nucleotides: TGCGCCAGCAGCTGGACAGGGGGCGATGAGCAGTTCTTC.

This clonotype was found a few times. DNA of the CDR3: TGTGCCAGCAGCTTAGCCTCGGACAGGGAGCAGTTCTTC. Amino acid sequence: CASSLASDREQFF. This sequence joins TRBV7-9 and TRBJ2-1, with 7 bases lining up with TRBD1. The CDR3 has 13 amino acids. The J segment lost 10 bases and the V segment lost 0 bases, leaving 3 bases of the junction unmatched. In germline, CDR1 is SEHNR, CDR2 FQNEAQ (reference sequence).

This clonotype was counted ten times or more. V is TRBV30 and J is TRBJ1-5, with a weak D call TRBD1 (6 bases). CDR3 size: 13 residues. Per germline, CDR1 GTSNPN and CDR2 SVGIG (reference sequence). V was clipped by 0 bases and J by 6 bases, with 9 bases between them. This CDR3 reads CAWSVGGGQPQHF. In DNA form, the CDR3 reads TGTGCCTGGAGTGTAGGGGGAGGTCAGCCCCAGCATTTT. The full variable domain, rest sourced from reference TRBV30 and TRBJ1-5, is SQTIHQWPATLVQPVGSPLSLECTVEGTSNPNLYWYRQAAGRGLQLLFYSVGIGQISSEVPQNLSASRPQDRQFILSSKKLLLSDSGFYLCAWSVGGGQPQHFGDGTRLSIL.

This clonotype turned up a few times. J is TRBJ2-3 and V is TRBV2; TRBD1 is a possible D gene (6 bases). V lost 7 bases, J lost 4 bases, and 18 bases lay in between. This CDR3 region has 15 residues. The germline V gene has CDR1 SNHLY and CDR2 FYNNEI. The CDR3 protein is CASTLGGEAPDTQYF. The CDR3 nucleotides are TGTGCCAGCACCCTAGGGGGAGAAGCCCCAGATACGCAGTATTTT.

J is TRBJ2-5 and V is TRBV30; D is unclear. Germline loops: CDR1 GTSNPN, CDR2 SVGIG (reference sequence). V lost 1 base, J lost 0 bases, and 9 bases lay in between. The CDR3 runs 14 residues. The CDR3 DNA reads TGTGCCTGGAGTGGTCTGTTGAACCAAGAGACCCAGTACTTC. It translates to CAWSGLLNQETQYF.

This clonotype occurred many times. This rearrangement joins TRBV13 to TRBJ2-3; 9 bases line up with TRBD2. This CDR3 is built from 15 residues. The germline V gene encodes CDR1 PRHDT and CDR2 FYEKMQ (reference sequence). V shed 5 bases and J 1 base; nucleotides not matched to a gene: 4. The CDR3 nucleotides are TGTGCCAGCAGCAAACGACTAGCGGGCACAGATACGCAGTATTTT. Protein product: CASSKRLAGTDTQYF.

This clonotype was seen a handful of times. This chain joins TRBV5-1 and TRBJ2-5; D gene ambiguous. Germline CDR1 and CDR2: SGHRS and YFSETQ. The CDR3 spans 14 residues. Trimming left V 0 bases short and J 3 bases short, with 9 bases between. CDR3 region: CASSLVDGKETQYF. In DNA form, the CDR3 reads TGCGCCAGCAGCTTGGTAGACGGTAAAGAGACCCAGTACTTC.

The chain combines TRBV7-2 with TRBJ2-3; 8 bases are a match to TRBD2. CDR1 is SGHTA, CDR2 FQGNSA, per germline. V dropped 5 bases and J dropped 5; count of bases not matched to a gene: 15. The CDR3 has 17 residues. Here the CDR3 reads CASSTRGVTGGLDTQYF. The CDR3 DNA is TGTGCCAGCAGCACCCGAGGGGTAACGGGAGGGCTAGATACGCAGTATTTT.

This sequence joins TRBV19 and TRBJ1-4; D gene unclear. V gave up 5 bases and J gave up 0 bases, with 10 bases separating them. The CDR3 extends over 15 amino acids. The germline V gene has CDR1 LNHDA and CDR2 SQIVND (reference sequence). In DNA form, the CDR3 reads TGTGCCAGTAGTTCGACGATTACAACTAATGAAAAACTGTTTTTT. Its protein product is CASSSTITTNEKLFF.

This clonotype was picked up a small number of times. The chain employs TRBV25-1 and TRBJ1-6, with D maybe TRBD1 (5 bases). The CDR3 consists of 11 residues. The germline gives CDR1 MGHDK, CDR2 SYGVNS. V lost 4 bases and J 17 bases, leaving 12 bases between the germline ends. The CDR3 reads CASSARDAIHF. The DNA of the CDR3 is TGTGCCAGCAGTGCCCGGGACGCCATCCACTTT.

This clonotype occurred a few times. The chain has TRBV7-8 and TRBJ2-1, with D possibly matching TRBD1 (6 bases). The germline V gene has CDR1 SGHVS and CDR2 FQNEAQ. The CDR3 spans 19 residues. V dropped 4 bases and J dropped 6 bases, with 28 bases sitting between them. The CDR3 nucleotides read TGTGCCAGCAGCTCGCCGGGACACGGGGCCACGGTGTGGTCCAATGAGCAGTTCTTC. As protein: CASSSPGHGATVWSNEQFF.

This sequence joins TRBV19 and TRBJ2-3; D perhaps matches TRBD2 (6 bases). CDR3 length: 14 residues. CDR1 is LNHDA, CDR2 SQIVND, per germline (reference sequence). V was shortened by 6 bases and J by 6 bases, with 16 bases between the two germline ends. The CDR3 protein is CASRPLSREDTQYF. Written as DNA, the CDR3 is TGTGCCAGTAGACCCCTATCCCGGGAGGATACGCAGTATTTT.

This clonotype was seen many times. This chain uses TRBV7-9 with TRBJ2-3; the D is unclear. The CDR3 covers 15 residues. Germline CDR1 SEHNR, CDR2 FQNEAQ (reference sequence). The V end lost 5 bases, the J end lost 2 bases, and 14 bases lay between the germline ends. The CDR3 bases are TGTGCCAGCAGCCGTAGCTCGCTCCTCACAGATACGCAGTATTTT. Translation gives CASSRSSLLTDTQYF.

The DNA of the CDR3 is TGTGCCAGCAGCTCCTTCAAAGCGGGAGGGCACAATGAGCAGTTCTTC. As protein: CASSSFKAGGHNEQFF. V gene TRBV7-9 combines with J gene TRBJ2-1; 10 bases are a match to TRBD2. V gave up 4 bases and J gave up 5 bases; unmatched junction bases: 8. Germline assignment: CDR1 SEHNR and CDR2 FQNEAQ (reference sequence). The CDR3 is 16 amino acids.

This clonotype has just a few counts. The chain links TRBV28 to TRBJ1-1; D gene unclear. V was clipped by 4 bases and J by 3 bases, with 12 bases between them. CDR3 length equals 14 residues. CDR1 and CDR2 (germline): MDHEN, SYDVKM. DNA of the CDR3: TGTGCCAGCAGTTCGATGGTTATCTACACTGAAGCTTTCTTT. Its translation: CASSSMVIYTEAFF. Using reference TRBV28 and TRBJ1-1 for the parts outside the CDR3, the full variable domain is DVKVTQSSRYLVKRTGEKVFLECVQDMDHENMFWYRQDPGLGLRLIYFSYDVKMKEKGDIPEGYSVSREKKERFSLILESASTNQTSMYLCASSSMVIYTEAFFGQGTRLTVV.

In its sample, this clonotype was seen many times. The chain couples TRBV7-9 to TRBJ2-1; 7 bases are a match to TRBD1. The CDR3 totals 14 residues. V shed 3 bases and J 5 bases; nucleotides not matched to a gene: 4. Germline CDR1 and CDR2: SEHNR and FQNEAQ (reference sequence). The CDR3 reads CASSFTGVHNEQFF. CDR3 in DNA: TGTGCCAGCAGCTTTACAGGGGTCCACAATGAGCAGTTCTTC.

A few counts support this clonotype. The chain uses TRBV20-1 and TRBJ2-1; 8 bases fit TRBD2. Germline V gene lookup returns CDR1 DFQATT and CDR2 SNEGSKA (reference sequence). CDR3 length equals 13 residues. With V trimmed by 0 bases and J by 9 bases, 4 bases remained unmatched. The CDR3 protein is CSAREPGGGEQFF. CDR3 sequence (DNA): TGCAGTGCTAGAGAACCGGGGGGGGGTGAGCAGTTCTTC.